One and the same sample provided the 27 T cell receptor beta chains below, sequenced in a study of lymphopenia after photon versus proton radiotherapy. Sequencing used immunoSEQ multiplex PCR; TCRdb keeps in-frame clones, though not all of them. The sample records 7,000 to 8,500 clones, 85% to 95% being singletons. The sequencing here drew on peripheral blood, taken from a patient treated with photon-based radiotherapy. These receptor sequences come from a woman aged 45 to 65 with cholangiocarcinoma.

V usage is TRBV7-9 and J usage is TRBJ1-4; D not resolved. Germline values: CDR1 SEHNR, CDR2 FQNEAQ (reference sequence). This CDR3 has 14 residues. V gave up 5 bases and J gave up 0 bases, with 7 bases separating them. The chain's CDR3 is CASSQSATNEKLFF. CDR3 nucleotide sequence: TGTGCCAGCAGCCAAAGTGCAACTAATGAAAAACTGTTTTTT.

The chain has TRBV11-2 and TRBJ2-7, with 8 positions matching TRBD1. Trimming at V came to 1 base and at J to 4 bases, leaving 6 bases not matched to a gene. Germline V gene lookup returns CDR1 SGHAT and CDR2 FQNNGV. This CDR3 region has 15 residues. CDR3 bases: TGTGCCAGCAGCTTAGCATCGGACAGGGTGTACGAGCAGTACTTC. Amino acid sequence: CASSLASDRVYEQYF.

This chain links TRBV27 with TRBJ1-1, with 9 nucleotides matching TRBD1. Germline V gene data show CDR1 as MNHEY and CDR2 as SMNVEV (reference sequence). Unmatched junction bases numbered 9, after V lost 5 bases and J lost 2 bases. CDR3 length: 16 residues. CDR3 loop: CASSPADRGHNTEAFF. The CDR3 coding sequence is TGTGCCAGCAGTCCGGCGGACAGGGGCCATAACACTGAAGCTTTCTTT.

The chain joins TRBV30 to TRBJ1-5; no definite D call. The germline V and J ends were trimmed by 0 bases and 5 bases, with 8 bases remaining between them. CDR3 length: 13 amino acids. CDR1 and CDR2 from the germline V gene are GTSNPN and SVGIG (reference sequence). The CDR3 region has the DNA TGTGCCTGGAGTGTAGAAGCGGATCAGCCCCAGCATTTT. The encoded protein is CAWSVEADQPQHF.

Only one count was recorded for this clone. The CDR3 reads CASSPAGGTDTQYF. The CDR3 DNA is TGTGCCAGCTCACCGGCGGGGGGCACAGATACGCAGTATTTT. This chain links TRBV18 with TRBJ2-3; 7 nucleotides align to TRBD2. CDR1 and CDR2 from the germline V gene are KGHSH and LQKENI. J was trimmed by 1 base and V by 3 bases; bases with no gene match: 1. The CDR3 contains 14 residues. Based on the CDR3 plus reference TRBV18 and TRBJ2-3, the full variable domain is NAGVMQNPRHLVRRRGQEARLRCSPMKGHSHVYWYRQLPEEGLKFMVYLQKENIIDESGMPKERFSAEFPKEGPSILRIQQVVRGDSAAYFCASSPAGGTDTQYFGPGTRLTVL.

V usage is TRBV4-3 and J usage is TRBJ1-5; the match to TRBD1 covers 8 bases. Trimming at V came to 5 bases and at J to 1 base, leaving 4 bases not matched to a gene. There are 15 residues in the CDR3. Germline V gene data show CDR1 as LGHNA and CDR2 as YSLEER. The CDR3: CASSARQGSNQPQHF. The CDR3 region has the DNA TGCGCCAGCAGCGCGCGACAGGGGAGCAATCAGCCCCAGCATTTT.

The chain uses TRBV20-1 and TRBJ2-3; D not certain. Germline V gene lookup returns CDR1 DFQATT and CDR2 SNEGSKA (reference sequence). The CDR3 loop spans 11 amino acids. Trimming left V 6 bases short and J 6 bases short, with 10 bases between. The CDR3: CSARTTDTQYF. CDR3 in DNA: TGCAGTGCAAGGACGACGGATACGCAGTATTTT.

The gene calls are TRBV9 and TRBJ2-5; 8 nucleotides match TRBD2. CDR1 and CDR2 from the germline V gene are SGDLS and YYNGEE. J was trimmed by 5 bases and V by 0 bases; bases with no gene match: 9. The CDR3 length is 16 residues. CDR3 bases: TGTGCCAGCAGCGTAGCTCCGAGCGGGGGAGGGGAGACCCAGTACTTC. It encodes CASSVAPSGGGETQYF.

The chain has TRBV6-5 and TRBJ1-2, with a tentative D call TRBD1 (5 bases). This CDR3 has 12 residues. With 2 bases removed from V and 7 bases from J, the gap between germline ends came to 8 bases. Looked up from germline, CDR1 is MNHEY and CDR2 is SVGAGI. In DNA, the CDR3 is TGTGCCAGCAGTTACGAGGGGTTTGGCTACACCTTC. Protein: CASSYEGFGYTF.

The chain recombines TRBV30 with TRBJ1-1; D gene unclear. The CDR3 is 12 amino acids. In germline, CDR1 is GTSNPN, CDR2 SVGIG (reference sequence). V was clipped by 3 bases and J by 7 bases, with 12 bases between them. CDR3 in DNA: TGTGCCTGGAGAGGCGGGCAACATGAAGCTTTCTTT. Translated: CAWRGGQHEAFF.

The rearrangement uses TRBV4-3 and TRBJ1-3, with unresolved D. The V and J ends lost 3 bases and 4 bases respectively, with 13 bases between them. This CDR3 spans 15 amino acids. Germline CDR1 LGHNA, CDR2 YSLEER. The CDR3 DNA reads TGCGCCAGCAGCCAGGTGGCCGAAGACGGAAACACCATATATTTT. This sequence encodes CASSQVAEDGNTIYF.

The CDR3: CASSMARFSNQPQHF. DNA of the CDR3: TGTGCCAGTAGTATGGCCCGGTTTAGCAATCAGCCCCAGCATTTT. This chain links TRBV19 with TRBJ1-5; the D is unclear. Trimming removed 3 bases at V and 0 bases at J, with 9 bases between. The CDR3 consists of 15 residues. The germline CDR1 and CDR2 sequences are LNHDA and SQIVND (reference sequence).

This rearrangement joins TRBV5-6 to TRBJ2-7; tentative D call: TRBD1 (6 bases). Trimming pared 2 bases from V and 4 bases from J, leaving 16 bases between. Germline CDR1 reads SGHDT; CDR2 reads YYEEEE. The CDR3 has 15 residues. Written as DNA, the CDR3 is TGTGCCAGCAGCTTTTGGGGGCTTCCACTTTACGAGCAGTACTTC. Translated, it gives CASSFWGLPLYEQYF.

V gene TRBV20-1 combines with J gene TRBJ1-3, with D hard to call. The CDR3 loop spans 11 amino acids. V lost 6 bases, J lost 3 bases, and 6 bases lay in between. Per germline, CDR1 DFQATT and CDR2 SNEGSKA (reference sequence). CDR3 DNA: TGCAGTGCGAGACATGGAAACACCATATATTTT. Translation gives CSARHGNTIYF.

CDR3 in DNA: TGCAGCGTTCAGCAGAACACTGAAGCTTTCTTT. Translating gives CSVQQNTEAFF. This chain uses TRBV29-1 with TRBJ1-1, with no clear D. Germline CDR1 and CDR2: SQVTM and ANQGSEA. This CDR3 contains 11 residues. V gave up 5 bases and J gave up 1 base, with 5 bases separating them.

J is TRBJ2-5 and V is TRBV7-9; TRBD1 is a possible D gene (5 bases). There are 14 residues in the CDR3. In germline, CDR1 is SEHNR, CDR2 FQNEAQ (reference sequence). The V end lost 4 bases, the J end lost 5 bases, and 14 bases lay between the germline ends. Here the CDR3 reads CASSSSWGLETQYF. CDR3 DNA: TGTGCCAGCAGCTCATCATGGGGCCTCGAGACCCAGTACTTC.

The rearrangement joins TRBV15 to TRBJ1-5; D is uncertain. The CDR3 is made up of 15 amino acids. With 0 bases removed from V and 11 bases from J, the gap between germline ends came to 17 bases. The germline V gene encodes CDR1 LNHNV and CDR2 YYDKDF (reference sequence). CDR3 in DNA: TGTGCCACCAGCAGAGAATGGGGAGTATCCACCTCCCAGCATTTT. It specifies CATSREWGVSTSQHF. The whole variable domain, remainder taken from reference TRBV15 and TRBJ1-5, is DAMVIQNPRYQVTQFGKPVTLSCSQTLNHNVMYWYQQKSSQAPKLLFHYYDKDFNNEADTPDNFQSRRPNTSFCFLDIRSPGLGDTAMYLCATSREWGVSTSQHFGDGTRLSIL.

The chain couples TRBV4-3 to TRBJ1-3; D perhaps matches TRBD1 (5 bases). Germline-derived CDR1 and CDR2 are LGHNA and YSLEER. Trimming cost V 3 bases and J 2 bases, with 14 bases left between them. There are 16 residues in the CDR3. In nucleotides, the CDR3 is TGCGCCAGCAGCCACCCGACTCGAGGGGCTGGAAACACCATATATTTT. Protein product: CASSHPTRGAGNTIYF.

This chain links TRBV6-5 with TRBJ2-1; D is uncertain. Trimming removed 7 bases from V and 8 bases from J, with 9 bases in between. CDR1 and CDR2 from the germline V gene are MNHEY and SVGAGI. The CDR3 loop spans 11 amino acids. DNA for the CDR3: TGTGCCAGCACCCTCGGCGATGAGCAGTTCTTC. Translated: CASTLGDEQFF.

This chain joins TRBV7-9 and TRBJ1-1, with D perhaps TRBD1 (5 bases). V dropped 1 base and J dropped 4 bases, with 10 bases sitting between them. Per germline, CDR1 SEHNR and CDR2 FQNEAQ (reference sequence). The CDR3 is made up of 14 amino acids. In DNA form, the CDR3 reads TGTGCCAGCAGCTTAGATGGGGGTAGCACTGAAGCTTTCTTT. Translating gives CASSLDGGSTEAFF. Full variable domain (remainder filled in from reference TRBV7-9 and TRBJ1-1): DTGVSQNPRHKITKRGQNVTFRCDPISEHNRLYWYRQTLGQGPEFLTYFQNEAQLEKSRLLSDRFSAERPKGSFSTLEIQRTEQGDSAMYLCASSLDGGSTEAFFGQGTRLTVV.

V and J are TRBV4-1 and TRBJ2-3, with D perhaps matching TRBD2 (6 bases). The CDR3 loop spans 14 amino acids. In germline, CDR1 is MGHRA, CDR2 YSYEKL. With 5 bases removed from V and 3 bases from J, the gap between germline ends came to 12 bases. The CDR3 reads CASSLADRTDTQYF. The CDR3 bases are TGCGCCAGCAGCTTAGCGGATCGGACAGATACGCAGTATTTT.

V is TRBV7-2 and J is TRBJ2-1; no clear D gene. This CDR3 spans 13 amino acids. The V end was cut by 1 base, the J end by 8 bases, with 9 bases between. Germline loops: CDR1 SGHTA, CDR2 FQGNSA. CDR3 bases: TGTGCCAGCAGCTTAGACCCCTTAGATGAGCAGTTCTTC. This translates into CASSLDPLDEQFF.

Remarks on this clone: At one of its ends the junction is not consistent with the germline gene, which may arise from a read error. The chain uses TRBV5-4 and TRBJ2-6; 9 positions agree with TRBD1. This CDR3 region has 13 residues. CDR1 is SGHNT and CDR2 is YYREEE in the germline V gene (reference sequence). In DNA, the CDR3 is TGTGCCAGCAGGTGGACAGGGGACAACGTCCTGACTTTC. It yields the protein CASRWTGDNVLTF.

This clone showed up just once. The V and J genes are TRBV5-4 and TRBJ1-6; D call uncertain. V was cut by 5 bases and J by 14 bases, with 14 bases left in between. In germline, CDR1 is SGHNT, CDR2 YYREEE (reference sequence). This CDR3 is built from 12 residues. The CDR3 DNA reads TGTGCCAGCAGTTGGGAGTTCAAGGCCCTCCACTTT. Translation: CASSWEFKALHF.

V is TRBV18 and J is TRBJ2-3, with 7 bases lining up with TRBD1. V lost 3 bases and J lost 2; bases outside the gene matches: 2. CDR3 length: 14 residues. Germline CDR1 and CDR2: KGHSH and LQKENI. CDR3 nucleotides: TGTGCCAGCTCACCGGGGACAGACACAGATACGCAGTATTTT. As protein: CASSPGTDTDTQYF. Variable domain in full (rest from reference TRBV18 and TRBJ2-3): NAGVMQNPRHLVRRRGQEARLRCSPMKGHSHVYWYRQLPEEGLKFMVYLQKENIIDESGMPKERFSAEFPKEGPSILRIQQVVRGDSAAYFCASSPGTDTDTQYFGPGTRLTVL.

V is TRBV6-6 and J is TRBJ1-1, with D unresolved. This CDR3 has 12 residues. The V gene's germline CDR1 is MNHNY and CDR2 SVGAGI (reference sequence). The V end lost 5 bases, the J end lost 4 bases, and 8 bases lay between the germline ends. CDR3 DNA sequence: TGTGCCAGCAGTCGGGGTACCACTGAAGCTTTCTTT. This gives the protein CASSRGTTEAFF.

The V call is TRBV11-2, the J call TRBJ1-2, with 8 positions matching TRBD1. With 5 bases clipped from V and 4 bases from J, the junction kept 9 bases outside the gene matches. Germline V CDR1 and CDR2: SGHAT, FQNNGV. The CDR3 covers 15 residues. The CDR3 here is CASSAGQGNRYGYTF. CDR3 nucleotide sequence: TGTGCCAGCAGCGCCGGACAGGGAAACCGCTATGGCTACACCTTC.